This TCR beta chain was retrieved from a study of radiation and T cells in renal cell carcinoma. Across the study: Nephrectomy followed 15 Gy stereotactic body radiation by 4 weeks.

Profiled with immunoSEQ multiplex PCR; TCRdb holds only in-frame clones, not every one. The sample contains some 72,000 clones, 82% of which appear only once. Time point described: blood 2 weeks post-SBRT. Treatment described: 15 Gy SBRT to primary tumor, nephrectomy 4 weeks later. Clear cell pathology was present in this patient's renal cell carcinoma. V shed 2 bases and J shed 0 bases, with 6 bases lying between them. The germline CDR1 and CDR2 sequences are SGDLS and YYNGEE. CDR3 size: 14 residues. Points on this clone: Distinct nucleotide sequences in the sample also encode this CDR3.

The TCR originated in a man aged 55 to 69 with renal cell carcinoma. The chain joins TRBV9 to TRBJ1-3; D unresolved. The source material was blood, sampled from a patient whose treatment included radiotherapy and nephrectomy. This chain's CDR3 is CASSVEGSGNTIYF. In nucleotides, the CDR3 is TGTGCCAGCAGCGTGGAGGGCTCTGGAAACACCATATATTTT.